This passage covers 24 T cell receptor beta chains from one sample sequenced in a study of PD-L1 blockade in urothelial cancer. Sequenced by immunoSEQ multiplex PCR; TCRdb stores in-frame clones only, minus some. The sample includes tens of thousands of clones, approximately 80% seen only once; the top ten take 3.5%. Material: PBMCs, obtained around atezolizumab (anti-PD-L1) treatment. These receptors all come from a man aged 65-85 years with urothelial cancer.

The rearrangement links TRBV18 to TRBJ2-7, with TRBD2 matching over 7 bases. This CDR3 has 16 amino acids. Unmatched junction bases numbered 16, after V lost 5 bases and J lost 6 bases. Germline V gives CDR1 KGHSH, CDR2 LQKENI. The CDR3 DNA reads as TGTGCCAGCTCATCCCAAGGCGGGGGTGTCAGTCGCGAGCAGTACTTC. Translating gives CASSSQGGGVSREQYF.

V and J are TRBV19 and TRBJ2-5, with D perhaps matching TRBD1 (5 bases). The CDR3 consists of 12 residues. With 10 bases removed from V and 3 bases from J, the gap between germline ends came to 12 bases. CDR1 is LNHDA, CDR2 SQIVND, per germline (reference sequence). CDR3 sequence: CATRATEETQYF. CDR3 coding DNA: TGTGCCACAAGAGCGACAGAAGAGACCCAGTACTTC.

Only one count was recorded for this clone. The chain couples TRBV7-2 to TRBJ2-1, with 9 bases identical to TRBD2. V lost 11 bases, J lost 7 bases, and 9 bases stayed unmatched. This CDR3 is built from 13 residues. Germline V lookup: CDR1 SGHTA, CDR2 FQGNSA. The CDR3 DNA sequence: TGTGCCGGCGGGGGGGGGCCTAGGAATGAGCAGTTCTTC. Its protein is CAGGGGPRNEQFF.

The chain carries TRBV7-9 and TRBJ2-1; a possible D gene is TRBD2 (5 bases). Trimming pared 3 bases from V and 6 bases from J, leaving 15 bases between. The CDR3 is made up of 15 amino acids. Germline assignment: CDR1 SEHNR and CDR2 FQNEAQ (reference sequence). Here the CDR3 reads CASSLRAGQTNEQFF. In DNA, the CDR3 is TGTGCCAGCAGCTTGAGGGCGGGTCAGACCAATGAGCAGTTCTTC.

This chain joins TRBV18 and TRBJ1-5; no clear D. The V end was cut by 5 bases, the J end by 0 bases, with 5 bases between. This CDR3 is built from 13 residues. Germline V lookup: CDR1 KGHSH, CDR2 LQKENI. CDR3 residues: CASSASSNQPQHF. The CDR3 coding sequence is TGTGCCAGCTCAGCCAGTAGCAATCAGCCCCAGCATTTT.

The chain joins TRBV21-1 to TRBJ2-4; TRBD2, the table's D call, lacks a check against the DNA. TRBV21-1 is designated a pseudogene. The CDR3 has 18 residues. In DNA, the CDR3 is TGTGCCAGCGCCTGCGGGACTAGCGGGGGGGCGGCCAAAAACATTCAGTACTTC. Translating it yields CASACGTSGGAAKNIQYF.

This chain uses TRBV7-8 with TRBJ1-5, with TRBD1 matching 7 bases. This CDR3 spans 17 amino acids. V lost 5 bases, J lost 2 bases, and 12 bases stayed unmatched. Germline values: CDR1 SGHVS, CDR2 FQNEAQ. Here the CDR3 reads CASSARTGDPGNQPQHF. The CDR3 DNA is TGTGCCAGCAGCGCAAGAACAGGGGATCCGGGCAATCAGCCCCAGCATTTT.

V is TRBV6-5 and J is TRBJ2-1; D unclear. Deletions cut 4 bases from V and 6 bases from J, with 7 bases between. Per germline, CDR1 MNHEY and CDR2 SVGAGI. The CDR3 covers 12 residues. This CDR3 is CASSSPGNEQFF. The DNA of the CDR3 is TGTGCCAGCAGTTCCCCGGGCAATGAGCAGTTCTTC.

DNA of the CDR3: TGTGCCAGCAGCCCCGGGACAGGGGGACTCACTGAAGCTTTCTTT. Encoded protein: CASSPGTGGLTEAFF. J is TRBJ1-1 and V is TRBV7-9; 11 nucleotides align to TRBD1. With V trimmed by 5 bases and J by 4 bases, 6 bases remained unmatched. The V gene's germline CDR1 is SEHNR and CDR2 FQNEAQ (reference sequence). CDR3 length: 15 amino acids.

The genes are TRBV4-1 and TRBJ2-1, with D possibly TRBD2 on 7 matching bases. Trimming shortened V by 0 bases and J by 5 bases, and 17 bases separated the two germline ends. CDR1 and CDR2 (germline): MGHRA, YSYEKL. The CDR3 totals 17 residues. DNA of the CDR3: TGCGCCAGCAGCCAAGATTTACGGGCGGGGGCCAACAATGAGCAGTTCTTC. Translation: CASSQDLRAGANNEQFF.

About this clone itself: A read error may account for a junction end that differs from germline. J is TRBJ1-2 and V is TRBV19, with TRBD1 matching 7 bases. In germline, CDR1 is LNHDA, CDR2 SQIVND (reference sequence). CDR3 size: 13 residues. CDR3 loop: CASSIERGQFFAF. As DNA, the CDR3 is TGTGCCAGTAGTATAGAGAGGGGACAGTTCTTCGCCTTC.

This sequence joins TRBV29-1 and TRBJ2-1; D remains ambiguous. CDR1 and CDR2 from the germline V gene are SQVTM and ANQGSEA. Trimming took off 4 bases at V and 14 bases at J, with 12 bases between the two ends. The CDR3 totals 10 residues. The CDR3 bases are TGCAGCGTTGGAAGAGATAAGAAGTTCTTC. It translates to CSVGRDKKFF.

The chain links TRBV9 to TRBJ2-1, with D tentatively TRBD1 (7 bases). The CDR3 consists of 15 residues. Germline V gene lookup returns CDR1 SGDLS and CDR2 YYNGEE. The V end was cut by 0 bases, the J end by 4 bases, with 11 bases between. CDR3 sequence (DNA): TGTGCCAGCAGCGTAGGGCAGGGGGGTTACAATGAGCAGTTCTTC. Encoded protein: CASSVGQGGYNEQFF.

Remarks on this clone: Germline is not matched at one junction end, which may reflect a read error. This chain uses TRBV20-1 with TRBJ2-5; D is unclear. The CDR3 runs to 11 residues. Germline loops: CDR1 DFQATT, CDR2 SNEGSKA (reference sequence). In DNA, the CDR3 is TGCAGTGCTAGACCGGAAGAGGCCCAGTACTTC. Its protein product is CSARPEEAQYF.

This sequence joins TRBV29-1 and TRBJ1-1; D unclear. This CDR3 has 12 amino acids. Germline V gives CDR1 SQVTM, CDR2 ANQGSEA. Deletions cut 7 bases from V and 8 bases from J, with 17 bases between. The CDR3 loop reads CSAVEPGGEAFF. The CDR3 DNA is TGCAGCGCCGTCGAACCAGGAGGAGAAGCTTTCTTT.

This clone is labeled as medium-sized. The V and J genes are TRBV28 and TRBJ1-5; D gene unclear. The CDR3 is 14 amino acids. The germline V gene encodes CDR1 MDHEN and CDR2 SYDVKM. V gave up 2 bases and J gave up 7 bases, with 12 bases separating them. In DNA, the CDR3 is TGTGCCAGCAGTTTAGGAGGGTGGGAGCAGCCCCAGCATTTT. Its translation is CASSLGGWEQPQHF.

The genes are TRBV7-9 and TRBJ1-1; possible D gene TRBD1, 5 bases. V lost 1 base, J lost 4 bases, and 10 bases lay in between. Germline values: CDR1 SEHNR, CDR2 FQNEAQ (reference sequence). The CDR3 runs 14 residues. As DNA, the CDR3 is TGTGCCAGCAGCTTAGAGGTCCAGGGCACTGAAGCTTTCTTT. Its protein is CASSLEVQGTEAFF.

The V call is TRBV2, the J call TRBJ1-1; D call uncertain. The germline V and J ends were trimmed by 8 bases and 4 bases, with 14 bases remaining between them. The CDR3 runs 13 residues. CDR1 and CDR2 (germline): SNHLY, FYNNEI. CDR3 nucleotides: TGTGCCAGCTCCGAGTGGAGGGTCACTGAAGCTTTCTTT. This translates into CASSEWRVTEAFF.

The chain combines TRBV4-3 with TRBJ2-7, with 8 bases that match TRBD2. The trim removed 8 bases at V and 4 bases at J, leaving 10 bases unmatched. This CDR3 region has 14 residues. Germline V CDR1 and CDR2: LGHNA, YSLEER. The CDR3, as DNA: TGCGCCAGCCCTGGGGAGCGGGAGAAGTACGAGCAGTACTTC. Translated: CASPGEREKYEQYF.

In its sample, this clone was seen once. In nucleotides, the CDR3 is TGTGCCAGCAGCCAAGAGGAGAGGTGGCTCGGGGAGCAGTTCTTC. This gives the protein CASSQEERWLGEQFF. The V gene is TRBV4-2, the J gene TRBJ2-1; D is undetermined. V lost 0 bases, J lost 10 bases, and 16 bases lay in between. CDR3 length: 15 residues. From germline, CDR1 is LGHNA and CDR2 YNFKEQ.

J is TRBJ2-7 and V is TRBV11-2; 7 bases match TRBD1. CDR1 and CDR2 from the germline V gene are SGHAT and FQNNGV. The CDR3 runs 15 residues. The trim removed 2 bases at V and 0 bases at J, leaving 4 bases unmatched. CDR3 loop: CASSLWAGGSYEQYF. CDR3 DNA sequence: TGTGCCAGCAGCTTATGGGCAGGGGGCTCCTACGAGCAGTACTTC.

The V call is TRBV5-1, the J call TRBJ1-2, with D possibly TRBD1 on 6 matching bases. The germline CDR1 and CDR2 sequences are SGHRS and YFSETQ. The V and J ends lost 5 bases and 13 bases respectively, with 21 bases between them. This CDR3 comprises 13 residues. The CDR3 here is CASSHVTGQSSTF. CDR3 sequence (DNA): TGCGCCAGCAGTCATGTCACCGGACAGTCTTCCACCTTC.

The chain is built from TRBV19 and TRBJ1-4; D may be TRBD1 (6 bases). Germline V lookup: CDR1 LNHDA, CDR2 SQIVND (reference sequence). This CDR3 region has 15 residues. The V and J ends lost 4 bases and 3 bases respectively, with 12 bases between them. In DNA form, the CDR3 reads TGTGCCAGTAGTACGGGCGGGGGCGCTAATGAAAAACTGTTTTTT. Translating it yields CASSTGGGANEKLFF.

The V and J genes are TRBV7-9 and TRBJ1-1; no reliable D call. The germline V and J ends were trimmed by 5 bases and 8 bases, with 9 bases remaining between them. This CDR3 has 11 amino acids. Germline lookup yields CDR1 SEHNR and CDR2 FQNEAQ (reference sequence). The CDR3: CASSKQTEAFF. The CDR3 DNA follows: TGTGCCAGCAGCAAACAGACAGAAGCTTTCTTT.